The 25 T cell receptor beta chains listed next were all sequenced from one sample in a study of T cell responses to AZD1222 COVID-19 vaccine. Using immunoSEQ multiplex PCR, the repertoire was profiled, and TCRdb retains in-frame clones only, with some absent. The profile covers 130,000 to 150,000 clones, with approximately 90% appearing a single time and approximately 5.2% taken by the ten largest. The material sequenced was peripheral blood, taken on day 0 of AZD1222 vaccination. Source of these receptors: an adult in good health.

The chain has TRBV9 and TRBJ2-1; D not certain. Trimming removed 4 bases at V and 1 base at J, with 12 bases between. The CDR3 sequence is 15 residues long. The germline gives CDR1 SGDLS, CDR2 YYNGEE. This chain's CDR3 is CASSPRPDSYNEQFF. CDR3 nucleotides: TGTGCCAGCAGCCCTCGCCCCGATTCCTACAATGAGCAGTTCTTC.

The chain links TRBV27 to TRBJ2-1; 7 positions match TRBD1. J gave up 5 bases and V 6 bases, and 10 bases lay outside the gene matches. Germline CDR1 and CDR2: MNHEY and SMNVEV (reference sequence). The CDR3 runs 15 residues. The chain's CDR3 is CASSPRQGGNNEQFF. CDR3 DNA: TGTGCCAGCAGCCCGCGACAGGGCGGAAACAATGAGCAGTTCTTC.

The chain is built from TRBV7-3 and TRBJ2-7; the match to TRBD2 covers 15 bases. V was pared by 5 bases and J by 6 bases, with 2 bases of the junction left unmatched. Germline CDR1 and CDR2: SGHTA and FQGTGA. This CDR3 spans 14 amino acids. The DNA of the CDR3 is TGTGCCAGCAGCCCGGGACTAGCGGGGGGCGAGCAGTACTTC. Protein: CASSPGLAGGEQYF.

V usage is TRBV11-2 and J usage is TRBJ1-1; D is perhaps TRBD1 (6 bases). The V end was cut by 4 bases, the J end by 7 bases, with 13 bases between. Germline V gives CDR1 SGHAT, CDR2 FQNNGV. The length of the CDR3 is 13 residues. The CDR3 loop is CASSSYGQLEAFF. The CDR3 bases are TGTGCCAGCAGCTCTTATGGACAGCTTGAAGCTTTCTTT.

V gene TRBV6-6 combines with J gene TRBJ2-7, with 12 bases matching TRBD2. The CDR3 runs to 16 residues. Trimming took 2 bases from V and 2 from J; bases not matched to a gene: 4. Germline V gene sequence: CDR1 MNHNY, CDR2 SVGAGI (reference sequence). CDR3 bases: TGTGCCAGCAGTTACACACTAGCGGGAGGAACCTACGAGCAGTACTTC. As protein: CASSYTLAGGTYEQYF.

The CDR3: CASSSKVRETQYF. The CDR3 coding sequence is TGTGCCAGCAGCTCGAAAGTTCGAGAGACCCAGTACTTC. This chain links TRBV9 with TRBJ2-5; no definite D call. CDR1 SGDLS and CDR2 YYNGEE come from the germline V gene. This CDR3 contains 13 residues. V lost 4 bases and J 4 bases, leaving 11 bases between the germline ends.

In its sample, this clone was seen once. The chain recombines TRBV4-1 with TRBJ2-5, with D unresolved. With 4 bases removed from V and 2 bases from J, the gap between germline ends came to 8 bases. CDR1 is MGHRA and CDR2 is YSYEKL in the germline V gene. The length of the CDR3 is 13 residues. The CDR3 here is CASSLRRQETQYF. Written as DNA, the CDR3 is TGCGCCAGCAGCCTCCGACGACAAGAGACCCAGTACTTC.

CDR3 bases: TGTGCCAGCAGCATGGGGGCGGGACAATTGAACACTGAAGCTTTCTTT. Protein sequence: CASSMGAGQLNTEAFF. The genes are TRBV5-4 and TRBJ1-1; the D gene is possibly TRBD1 (6 bases). This CDR3 is built from 16 residues. Germline V gives CDR1 SGHNT, CDR2 YYREEE (reference sequence). Trimming left V 4 bases short and J 0 bases short, with 16 bases between.

This chain joins TRBV6-6 and TRBJ1-2; no definite D call. The germline CDR1 and CDR2 sequences are MNHNY and SVGAGI (reference sequence). This CDR3 is 13 amino acids long. The V end was cut by 2 bases, the J end by 4 bases, with 8 bases between. The CDR3 here is CASSYGRTYGYTF. The CDR3 DNA is TGTGCCAGCAGTTACGGGCGGACCTATGGCTACACCTTC.

The chain couples TRBV9 to TRBJ2-3; perhaps D is TRBD1 or TRBD2 (5 bases each). Germline loops: CDR1 SGDLS, CDR2 YYNGEE. Trimming shortened V by 0 bases and J by 5 bases, and 7 bases separated the two germline ends. The CDR3 loop spans 13 amino acids. The CDR3 is CASSVGGLDTQYF. Here the CDR3 DNA reads TGTGCCAGCAGCGTAGGGGGGTTAGATACGCAGTATTTT.

There are a few counts of this clone. This chain connects TRBV29-1 to TRBJ1-3, with a possible D match to TRBD1 (6 bases). The V end lost 5 bases, the J end lost 0 bases, and 11 bases lay between the germline ends. Looked up from germline, CDR1 is SQVTM and CDR2 is ANQGSEA. The CDR3 runs to 14 residues. CDR3 bases: TGCAGCGTTTCGGACAGCCGCTCTGGAAACACCATATATTTT. It is translated as CSVSDSRSGNTIYF.

This sequence joins TRBV6-5 and TRBJ1-6; tentatively, D is TRBD1 (5 bases). Deletions cut 4 bases from V and 7 bases from J, with 11 bases between. The CDR3 totals 14 residues. Germline lookup yields CDR1 MNHEY and CDR2 SVGAGI. The CDR3 DNA reads TGTGCCAGCAGTTTACCCGGGACGAATTCACCCCTCCACTTT. Amino acid sequence: CASSLPGTNSPLHF.

The chain is built from TRBV6-5 and TRBJ1-2; no clear D gene. In germline, CDR1 is MNHEY, CDR2 SVGAGI. The CDR3 length is 13 residues. Trimming pared 0 bases from V and 7 bases from J, leaving 9 bases between. The CDR3 sequence: CASSYSSRRGYTF. CDR3 nucleotide sequence: TGTGCCAGCAGTTACTCGAGTCGGCGTGGCTACACCTTC.

This CDR3 is CASSQGGYEQYF. CDR3 in DNA: TGTGCCAGCAGCCAGGGGGGGTACGAGCAGTACTTC. The rearrangement joins TRBV6-6 to TRBJ2-7; possibly TRBD1 or TRBD2 for D (7 bases each). This CDR3 is built from 12 residues. V lost 6 bases to trimming and J lost 4 bases, with 10 bases between them. Germline V gives CDR1 MNHNY, CDR2 SVGAGI (reference sequence).

Details on this clone: This CDR3 is also generated by other DNA sequences in the sample. The chain recombines TRBV6-5 with TRBJ2-7; D is possibly TRBD1 (5 bases). Trimming shortened V by 0 bases and J by 0 bases, and 6 bases separated the two germline ends. CDR1 is MNHEY, CDR2 SVGAGI, per germline. This CDR3 comprises 14 residues. The CDR3 DNA sequence: TGTGCCAGCAGTTACTCCGACAGCTCCTACGAGCAGTACTTC. Its translation: CASSYSDSSYEQYF.

The CDR3 DNA is TGTGCCAGCAGTTACACCCAATACGGAAACACCATATATTTT. As protein: CASSYTQYGNTIYF. The rearrangement uses TRBV6-5 and TRBJ1-3; D gene uncertain. Germline CDR1 MNHEY, CDR2 SVGAGI. Trimming shortened V by 2 bases and J by 4 bases, and 9 bases separated the two germline ends. The CDR3 is made up of 14 amino acids.

This clone showed up just a few times. The V gene is TRBV6-6, the J gene TRBJ2-7; D remains ambiguous. The V end lost 0 bases, the J end lost 6 bases, and 3 bases lay between the germline ends. There are 11 residues in the CDR3. CDR1 MNHNY and CDR2 SVGAGI come from the germline V gene (reference sequence). CDR3 nucleotides: TGTGCCAGCAGTTACTCGACCGAGCAGTACTTC. Its translation: CASSYSTEQYF.

V and J are TRBV6-2 or TRBV6-3 and TRBJ1-5, with unresolved D. Germline CDR1 and CDR2: MNHEY and SVGEGT. The CDR3 has 13 amino acids. Trimming took off 2 bases at V and 4 bases at J, with 6 bases between the two ends. The CDR3 DNA reads as TGTGCCAGCAGTTACGCAGTTAATCAGCCCCAGCATTTT. Protein sequence: CASSYAVNQPQHF.

The J gene is TRBJ2-1, the V gene TRBV11-2; 10 positions match TRBD2. In germline, CDR1 is SGHAT, CDR2 FQNNGV. This CDR3 is built from 15 residues. V lost 2 bases, J lost 6 bases, and 4 bases stayed unmatched. CDR3 sequence (DNA): TGTGCCAGCAGCTTAAGGACTAGCGGATCCAATGAGCAGTTCTTC. Translated: CASSLRTSGSNEQFF.

The chain couples TRBV7-2 to TRBJ2-1, with 11 bases that match TRBD2. The germline CDR1 and CDR2 sequences are SGHTA and FQGNSA. After removal of 3 bases from V and 4 bases from J, the junction contained 5 bases not matched to a gene. The CDR3 runs 16 residues. As DNA, the CDR3 is TGTGCCAGCAGCTTTGCTGGGACTAGCGGTTACAATGAGCAGTTCTTC. Its protein is CASSFAGTSGYNEQFF.

This clone was picked up one time. The chain has TRBV23-1 and TRBJ2-7; D is uncertain. TRBV23-1 is flagged as an ORF with uncertain function. The CDR3 extends over 15 amino acids. The ends were cut back, 2 bases at V and 2 bases at J, with 13 bases in the middle. CDR3 nucleotides: TGCGCCAGCAGTCAAATGGTAGGGCGAACCTACGAGCAGTACTTC. Translating it yields CASSQMVGRTYEQYF.

The chain combines TRBV5-1 with TRBJ1-4; no firm D call. This CDR3 is built from 15 residues. Germline CDR1 SGHRS, CDR2 YFSETQ. V was shortened by 0 bases and J by 4 bases, with 10 bases between the two germline ends. For the CDR3, the DNA is TGCGCCAGCAGCTTGGGGGGAGCAGATAATGAAAAACTGTTTTTT. Protein product: CASSLGGADNEKLFF.

The chain couples TRBV29-1 to TRBJ2-1; possibly TRBD2 for D (6 bases). Trimming removed 6 bases at V and 2 bases at J, with 11 bases between. This CDR3 is 13 amino acids long. CDR1 and CDR2 from the germline V gene are SQVTM and ANQGSEA. CDR3 DNA sequence: TGCAGCGTGACGGGACTCACCTACAATGAGCAGTTCTTC. Encoded protein: CSVTGLTYNEQFF.

The J gene is TRBJ2-1, the V gene TRBV6-6; tentative D call: TRBD2 (6 bases). From germline, CDR1 is MNHNY and CDR2 SVGAGI (reference sequence). Between the trimmed V and J ends, which lost 3 bases and 8 bases, there was a span of 14 bases. CDR3 size: 14 residues. CDR3 residues: CASSYGASEDEQFF. CDR3 DNA: TGTGCCAGCAGTTATGGGGCTAGCGAGGATGAGCAGTTCTTC.

The chain links TRBV7-2 to TRBJ2-3, with TRBD1 matching 10 bases. The CDR3 loop spans 16 amino acids. Trimming removed 3 bases from V and 2 bases from J; junction bases left unmatched: 5. Germline V gene lookup returns CDR1 SGHTA and CDR2 FQGNSA. CDR3 residues: CASSFRDRGPTDTQYF. DNA of the CDR3: TGTGCCAGCAGCTTCCGGGACAGGGGACCCACAGATACGCAGTATTTT. The entire variable domain, with the rest obtained from reference TRBV7-2 and TRBJ2-3, is as follows: GAGVSQSPSNKVTEKGKDVELRCDPISGHTALYWYRQSLGQGLEFLIYFQGNSAPDKSGLPSDRFSAERTGGSVSTLTIQRTQQEDSAVYLCASSFRDRGPTDTQYFGPGTRLTVL.